The sequence of this T cell receptor (beta chain) was determined in a study of blood T cell repertoires in COVID-19. The CDR3 loop spans 16 amino acids. V shed 5 bases and J 6 bases; nucleotides not matched to a gene: 8. The V gene's germline CDR1 is LNHDA and CDR2 SQIVND (reference sequence). Here immunoSEQ multiplex PCR was the method, and the copy in TCRdb shows in-frame clones only, minus some. The sample has some 270,000 clones, around 90% seen once. This clone was picked up one time. Specimen: peripheral blood. This sequence joins TRBV19 and TRBJ1-6, with 9 bases aligning to TRBD1. This clonotype was sampled from a man in his forties or fifties with acute or convalescent COVID-19. The CDR3 sequence is CASSGATGGPNSPLHF. CDR3 coding DNA: TGTGCCAGTAGTGGGGCGACAGGGGGACCTAATTCACCCCTCCACTTT.